This TCR beta chain was captured in a study of cytomegalovirus exposure and HLA in healthy donors. It was with 60 Vbeta and 13 Jbeta primers that the PCR ran. Data came from immunoSEQ multiplex PCR; TCRdb stores just in-frame clones and leaves some out. The table has around 150,000 clones, approximately 72% seen once. Study-wide findings and caveats: In a later analysis, specific HLA alleles were associated with under 20,000 TCR beta sequences at a 0.05 false discovery rate. It was reported that the classifier diagnosed cytomegalovirus status with high specificity and sensitivity in both the original and validation cohorts. Most TCR sequences proved rare, with some public TCRs found in many donors. When a later analysis compared HLA-associated TCR beta chains with equally common others, the HLA-associated chains turned out to be more clonally expanded and to have lower generation probabilities.

Notes on this clone: What it recognizes is unknown.

Sequencing used PBMCs. This clonotype originated in a man between 40 and 49 years old in good health and CMV-seronegative.

The CDR3 here is CASGARFHEQFF. CDR3 bases: TGTGCCAGCGGGGCTAGGTTTCATGAGCAGTTCTTC. The chain couples TRBV2 to TRBJ2-1; tentatively, D is TRBD1 (5 bases). The CDR3 covers 12 residues. Per the germline V gene, CDR1 is SNHLY and CDR2 is FYNNEI. The germline V and J ends were trimmed by 8 bases and 8 bases, with 13 bases remaining between them. Full variable domain (remainder filled in from reference TRBV2 and TRBJ2-1): EPEVTQTPSHQVTQMGQEVILRCVPISNHLYFYWYRQILGQKVEFLVSFYNNEISEKSEIFDDQFSVERPDGSNFTLKIRSTKLEDSAMYFCASGARFHEQFFGPGTRLTVL.